This TCR beta chain was observed in a study of T cells in Graves' hyperthyroidism and ophthalmopathy. Whole-study findings and limits: Among clonotypes expanded in thyroid above 0.001, most were also found in blood.

Germline CDR1 reads GTSNPN; CDR2 reads SVGIG (reference sequence). The germline V and J ends were trimmed by 4 bases and 8 bases, with 9 bases remaining between them. The CDR3 spans 12 residues. Diagnoses were made from clinical symptoms, serum measures (thyroxine and TRAb), thyroid ultrasound and orbital computed tomography. RNA transcripts yielded amplified TCR beta CDR3 regions. Initially, a first-round RT-PCR of the TCR CDR3 employed the HTBI primer set. Each CDR3 protein is one row after TCRdb ran MiXCR on the multiplex PCR reads. Here the sample spans 400,000 to 600,000 distinct CDR3 sequences, roughly a sixth being singletons. This clonotype came up a few times. Its matching antigen is unknown.

The sequence came from a woman in her thirties with Graves' ophthalmopathy. Material: blood. The chain employs TRBV30 and TRBJ2-6; D assignment may be TRBD1 or TRBD2 (5 bases each). CDR3 region: CAWMGVTNVLTF. The CDR3 DNA reads TGTGCCTGGATGGGGGTGACCAACGTCCTGACTTTC.